This record concerns one TCR beta chain sequence. The antigen remains unidentified. The sample originates from a study of shared clonotypes between healthy human individuals. At the level of the study: For every donor, three CD4 naive, three CD4 memory, two CD8 naive and one CD8 memory plates were used. Notes on the study in general: Tissue TCR repertoires likely differ from these blood-only repertoires. Genetic and exposure-history diversity was limited by the small donor number.

The CDR3 length is 17 residues. Germline V CDR1 and CDR2: SGDLS, YYNGEE. V shed 3 bases and J 8 bases; nucleotides not matched to a gene: 16. CD4+ cells yielded CD45RA+ naive and CD45RA-negative memory subsets. Clones were sequenced by immunoSEQ multiplex PCR, and TCRdb holds only the in-frame ones, with some missing. The sample holds about 640,000 clones; around 72% are singletons and the top ten take less than 2%. The TCR sequence derives from a woman aged 30 to 39 in good health. Sequenced material: memory CD4+ T cells sorted from blood. Described subset: CD45RA-negative fraction. This sequence joins TRBV9 and TRBJ2-1; 8 bases line up with TRBD2. As DNA, the CDR3 is TGTGCCAGCAGCGCACATTCCGGGACTAGTGGTTTGTATGAGCAGTTCTTC. Translated: CASSAHSGTSGLYEQFF. Full variable domain (missing parts from reference TRBV9 and TRBJ2-1): DSGVTQTPKHLITATGQRVTLRCSPRSGDLSVYWYQQSLDQGLQFLIQYYNGEERAKGNILERFSAQQFPDLHSELNLSSLELGDSALYFCASSAHSGTSGLYEQFFGPGTRLTVL.